This T cell receptor beta chain came from a study of blood T cell repertoires in COVID-19. Study information: Acute and convalescent COVID-19 specimens originated in the United States, Italy and Spain.

The CDR3 covers 14 residues. Germline CDR1 MNHEY, CDR2 SVGAGI. V was cut by 2 bases and J by 10 bases, with 12 bases left in between. The assay was immunoSEQ multiplex PCR, and TCRdb's table has in-frame clones only and misses some. In the table there are just under 85,000 clones, about 83% of which are singletons. The receptor was isolated from an older woman with acute or convalescent COVID-19. The sample consisted of peripheral blood. The chain links TRBV6-5 to TRBJ1-6, with D tentatively TRBD1 (5 bases). The CDR3, as DNA: TGTGCCAGCAGTTACGCAGGGAGGGAATCACCCCTCCACTTT. Its translation is CASSYAGRESPLHF.